This T cell receptor beta chain was found in a study of long-term antiretroviral therapy in people with HIV. Study in general: Collection of the earliest samples took place about a decade ahead of the 2015 immediate-ART recommendation. Whole-study results and caveats: An increase in diversity followed ART, yet levels stayed below transplant donor controls. Dominating the repertoire at all time points were the clones that expanded before ART. Absence of data on ART adherence, viral resistance or therapy changes was noted.

The germline CDR1 and CDR2 sequences are SGHAT and FQNNGV. Trimming removed 5 bases at V and 4 bases at J, with 12 bases between. There are 13 residues in the CDR3. Comments on this clone: The target antigen is unknown.

Assay version v3.0 of immunoSEQ was used, and it was run at survey level. Profiled with immunoSEQ multiplex PCR; TCRdb holds only in-frame clones, not every one. The sample shows about 14,000 clones, 76% of them seen only once. The source material was unsorted PBMCs, sampled 3.1 years after starting antiretroviral therapy. The rearrangement uses TRBV11-2 and TRBJ2-7, with D unresolved. The receptor's source is a man aged 40-55 years with HIV. In DNA, the CDR3 is TGTGCCAGCAGCCCTGGGCCTTCTTACGAGCAGTACTTC. Amino acid sequence: CASSPGPSYEQYF.